Below are 19 T cell receptor beta chains sequenced from a single sample in a study of vaccination and CD4 T cells after COVID-19. The treatment here: roughly ten-day PBMC culture with coronavirus spike peptide pools or control peptides (ViraFEST assay). Their specific antigens are unknown. Sequenced with the Oncomine TCR Beta short-read assay was DNA taken from cultured CD4+ T cells. MiXCR was run by TCRdb on the PCR reads, yielding one entry per CDR3 protein. The sample has about 18,000 distinct CDR3 sequences, approximately 70% seen once. The sequenced sample consisted of CD4+ T cells from blood, cultured in vitro. The receptor source for this set is a human donor who had recovered from COVID-19.

The chain joins TRBV10-3 to TRBJ1-2, with D tentatively TRBD1 (6 bases). The CDR3 contains 14 residues. From germline, CDR1 is ENHRY and CDR2 SYGVKD. Between the trimmed V and J ends, which lost 10 bases and 8 bases, there was a span of 23 bases. The CDR3: CATWENYRDGGYTF. The CDR3 coding sequence is TGTGCCACGTGGGAGAACTACAGGGACGGCGGCTACACCTTC.

The genes are TRBV2 and TRBJ2-1, with 8 bases that match TRBD1. Germline V gene lookup returns CDR1 SNHLY and CDR2 FYNNEI. CDR3 length: 15 residues. V dropped 7 bases and J dropped 9; count of bases not matched to a gene: 14. Here the CDR3 reads CASNRQGLGYGEQFF. The DNA of the CDR3 is TGTGCCAGCAACCGACAGGGGCTCGGTTATGGTGAGCAGTTCTTC.

The V call is TRBV24-1, the J call TRBJ1-1; D is uncertain. Between the trimmed V and J ends, which lost 7 bases and 3 bases, there was a span of 8 bases. This CDR3 spans 12 amino acids. Germline CDR1 KGHDR, CDR2 SFDVKD. This CDR3 is CATSAGDTEAFF. CDR3 DNA sequence: TGTGCCACCAGCGCAGGTGACACTGAAGCTTTCTTT.

This clonotype appeared a single time. The chain employs TRBV24-1 and TRBJ2-3, with TRBD1 identical over 8 bases. Germline assignment: CDR1 KGHDR and CDR2 SFDVKD. Germline trimming cut 7 bases from V and 2 bases from J; bases unmatched to any gene: 4. CDR3 length equals 14 residues. The CDR3 here is CATSGTGPTDTQYF. In DNA form, the CDR3 reads TGTGCCACCAGCGGGACAGGACCCACAGATACGCAGTATTTT.

This clonotype turned up a few times. The V call is TRBV7-9, the J call TRBJ2-5; TRBD1 aligns across 7 bases. CDR1 is SEHNR and CDR2 is FQNEAQ in the germline V gene (reference sequence). The CDR3 covers 15 residues. V was pared by 1 base and J by 5 bases, with 7 bases of the junction left unmatched. The DNA for the CDR3 is TGTGCCAGCAGCTTAGTAAGACAGGGTCAGGAGACCCAGTACTTC. It yields the protein CASSLVRQGQETQYF.

The rearrangement uses TRBV2 and TRBJ1-6; TRBD1 is a possible D gene (5 bases). With 5 bases removed from V and 7 bases from J, the gap between germline ends came to 18 bases. Germline V gene data show CDR1 as SNHLY and CDR2 as FYNNEI. The CDR3 has 16 residues. CDR3 loop: CASSWGGSGSNSPLHF. CDR3 in DNA: TGTGCCAGCAGTTGGGGTGGTTCAGGGTCAAATTCACCCCTCCACTTT. The variable domain in full, with the rest retrieved from reference TRBV2 and TRBJ1-6, is EPEVTQTPSHQVTQMGQEVILRCVPISNHLYFYWYRQILGQKVEFLVSFYNNEISEKSEIFDDQFSVERPDGSNFTLKIRSTKLEDSAMYFCASSWGGSGSNSPLHFGNGTRLTVT.

The chain couples TRBV24-1 to TRBJ1-2; D remains unclear. V dropped 2 bases and J dropped 3 bases, with 12 bases sitting between them. Germline V CDR1 and CDR2: KGHDR, SFDVKD. This CDR3 is 15 amino acids long. The chain's CDR3 is CATSDSRTGDYGYTF. CDR3 coding DNA: TGTGCCACCAGTGATTCCCGGACTGGGGACTATGGCTACACCTTC.

This clonotype occurred a few times. The chain is built from TRBV19 and TRBJ1-2, with 9 bases identical to TRBD1. After removal of 5 bases from V and 2 bases from J, the junction contained 3 bases not matched to a gene. CDR1 is LNHDA and CDR2 is SQIVND in the germline V gene (reference sequence). The CDR3 has 14 amino acids. The CDR3 sequence is CASSPGTGNYGYTF. The CDR3 DNA follows: TGTGCCAGTAGTCCCGGGACAGGGAACTATGGCTACACCTTC.

The CDR3: CSVITGDRTYEQYF. The CDR3 DNA sequence: TGCAGCGTCATAACAGGGGATAGGACCTACGAGCAGTACTTC. The chain links TRBV29-1 to TRBJ2-7, with TRBD1 identical over 7 bases. There are 14 residues in the CDR3. The V segment lost 6 bases and the J segment 2 bases; nucleotides outside the gene matches: 10. Per germline, CDR1 SQVTM and CDR2 ANQGSEA.

V is TRBV6-1 and J is TRBJ1-6, with no clear D. The germline CDR1 and CDR2 sequences are MNHNS and SASEGT. The V end was cut by 6 bases, the J end by 7 bases, with 7 bases between. There are 12 residues in the CDR3. The CDR3 protein is CASRTGNSPLHF. The CDR3 region has the DNA TGTGCCAGCAGAACCGGAAATTCACCCCTCCACTTT.

The chain has TRBV5-1 and TRBJ1-2; TRBD1 matches 7 bases. The CDR3 is made up of 12 amino acids. Unmatched junction bases numbered 2, after V lost 1 base and J lost 8 bases. CDR1 and CDR2 from the germline V gene are SGHRS and YFSETQ. CDR3 nucleotide sequence: TGCGCCAGCAGCTTGCAGGGGGGGGGCTACACCTTC. It specifies CASSLQGGGYTF. Variable domain in full (rest from reference TRBV5-1 and TRBJ1-2): KAGVTQTPRYLIKTRGQQVTLSCSPISGHRSVSWYQQTPGQGLQFLFEYFSETQRNKGNFPGRFSGRQFSNSRSEMNVSTLELGDSALYLCASSLQGGGYTFGSGTRLTVV.

The chain is built from TRBV19 and TRBJ2-7; TRBD2 might be the D (6 bases). Trimming stripped 1 base from V and 4 bases from J, with 8 bases between. The CDR3 has 13 residues. CDR1 LNHDA and CDR2 SQIVND come from the germline V gene (reference sequence). The CDR3 loop reads CASSIGGLYEQYF. In nucleotides, the CDR3 is TGTGCCAGTAGTATAGGGGGACTGTACGAGCAGTACTTC.

This clonotype turned up a few times. V usage is TRBV27 and J usage is TRBJ1-2; D perhaps matches TRBD1 (5 bases). CDR3 length equals 13 residues. With 6 bases removed from V and 4 bases from J, the gap between germline ends came to 12 bases. Germline V lookup: CDR1 MNHEY, CDR2 SMNVEV (reference sequence). CDR3 loop: CASSYDGAYGYTF. For the CDR3, the DNA is TGTGCCAGCAGCTATGACGGGGCCTATGGCTACACCTTC.

The V call is TRBV24-1, the J call TRBJ2-5; TRBD1 matches 10 bases. V lost 7 bases to trimming and J lost 5 bases; unmatched junction nucleotides: 12. The CDR3 consists of 16 residues. Germline V gives CDR1 KGHDR, CDR2 SFDVKD. In DNA form, the CDR3 reads TGTGCCACCAGCTCCCGGGACAGGGGCGGAGGCGAGACCCAGTACTTC. Protein sequence: CATSSRDRGGGETQYF.

V is TRBV10-3 and J is TRBJ2-7; D is uncertain. Per the germline V gene, CDR1 is ENHRY and CDR2 is SYGVKD. The V end lost 3 bases, the J end lost 3 bases, and 6 bases lay between the germline ends. This CDR3 region has 12 residues. The CDR3 sequence: CAISDKLYEQYF. Here the CDR3 DNA reads TGTGCCATCAGTGACAAACTCTACGAGCAGTACTTC.

V gene TRBV7-2 combines with J gene TRBJ1-5; D is possibly TRBD1 (5 bases). The CDR3 is made up of 17 amino acids. The V end was cut by 5 bases, the J end by 0 bases, with 17 bases between. Germline loops: CDR1 SGHTA, CDR2 FQGNSA. The CDR3 here is CASSPGTGTDSNQPQHF. The CDR3 DNA follows: TGTGCCAGCAGCCCCGGGACGGGGACCGATAGCAATCAGCCCCAGCATTTT.

The V and J genes are TRBV28 and TRBJ1-4; 9 bases are shared with TRBD1. The junction had 10 bases not matched to a gene; V was cut back by 5 bases and J by 0 bases. The CDR3 is 18 amino acids. CDR1 MDHEN and CDR2 SYDVKM come from the germline V gene. The CDR3 reads CASSERQGGSATNEKLFF. The CDR3 DNA follows: TGTGCCAGCAGTGAAAGACAGGGGGGAAGTGCAACTAATGAAAAACTGTTTTTT.

The gene calls are TRBV30 and TRBJ1-3; D gene uncertain. V lost 2 bases to trimming and J lost 9 bases, with 8 bases between them. This CDR3 is 11 amino acids long. From germline, CDR1 is GTSNPN and CDR2 SVGIG (reference sequence). The CDR3 sequence: CAWSTVGTIYF. CDR3 DNA: TGTGCCTGGAGTACGGTGGGCACCATATATTTT.

Here the CDR3 reads CASSLGTGHGYTF. For the CDR3, the DNA is TGTGCCAGCAGCCTCGGGACAGGGCATGGCTACACCTTC. V gene TRBV7-2 combines with J gene TRBJ1-2, with 9 bases fitting TRBD1. The length of the CDR3 is 13 residues. The V and J ends lost 5 bases and 6 bases, in that order; junction bases with no gene match: 4. Germline lookup yields CDR1 SGHTA and CDR2 FQGNSA. The entire variable domain, with the rest obtained from reference TRBV7-2 and TRBJ1-2, is as follows: GAGVSQSPSNKVTEKGKDVELRCDPISGHTALYWYRQSLGQGLEFLIYFQGNSAPDKSGLPSDRFSAERTGGSVSTLTIQRTQQEDSAVYLCASSLGTGHGYTFGSGTRLTVV.